The clone carrying this T cell receptor beta chain has only a few counts. The germline CDR1 and CDR2 sequences are SNHLY and FYNNEI. There are 14 residues in the CDR3. V shed 6 bases and J shed 6 bases, with 14 bases lying between them. Method: immunoSEQ multiplex PCR; TCRdb's copy keeps in-frame clones and lacks some. This table holds about 150,000 clones, about 89% found once. The data were taken from a study of cytomegalovirus exposure and HLA in healthy donors. The overall study: A subsequent analysis reported that the roughly 120 validation repertoires were produced on the same platform that had also been used for the roughly 670 first-cohort repertoires.

Sequenced: PBMCs. The source of this sequence is a woman between 18 and 30 years old in good health and CMV-seropositive. The genes are TRBV2 and TRBJ1-4; possibly TRBD1 for D (5 bases). The CDR3 bases are TGTGCCAGCAGAACTTCCCCGACAGATGAAAAACTGTTTTTT. It codes for CASRTSPTDEKLFF.